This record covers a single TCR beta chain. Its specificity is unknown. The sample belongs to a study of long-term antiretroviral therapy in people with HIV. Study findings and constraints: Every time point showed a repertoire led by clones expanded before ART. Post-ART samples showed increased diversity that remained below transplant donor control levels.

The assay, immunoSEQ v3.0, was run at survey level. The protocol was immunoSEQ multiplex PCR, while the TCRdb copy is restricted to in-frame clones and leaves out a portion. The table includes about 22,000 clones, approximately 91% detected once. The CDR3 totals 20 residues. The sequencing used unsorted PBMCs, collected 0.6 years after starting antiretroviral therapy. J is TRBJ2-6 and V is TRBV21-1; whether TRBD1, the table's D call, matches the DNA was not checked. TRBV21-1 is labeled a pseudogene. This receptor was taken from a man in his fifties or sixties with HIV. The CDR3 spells CASSPSQDSQSTVGANVLTF. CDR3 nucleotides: TGTGCCAGCAGCCCCTCCCAAGACAGCCAATCCACGGTTGGGGCCAACGTCCTGACTTTC.